This T cell receptor beta chain was sequenced for a study of T-cell memory formation after mild COVID-19. Looking at the study overall: TCR clustering was largely donor specific. Notes on the study in general: Memory cells collected pre-infection included some clones that later responded, suggesting cross-reactive memory joined. CD4+ bias marked clones expanding day 15 to 37, unlike balanced contracting clones.

With 5 bases removed from V and 7 bases from J, the gap between germline ends came to 18 bases. From germline, CDR1 is PRHDT and CDR2 FYEKMQ (reference sequence). The CDR3 extends over 14 amino acids. This clonotype was observed a handful of times. Its specificity is not known. 5'RACE primed from the constant segment yielded TCR alpha and TCR beta cDNA libraries bearing sample barcodes and UMIs. TCRdb independently ran MiXCR on the 5' RACE reads; one entry per CDR3 protein. The data hold 350,000 to 500,000 distinct CDR3 sequences, with 23% observed a single time. Sequenced: PBMCs or a T cell subset sorted from them (not recorded which). This sequence originates from an adult woman who had mild COVID-19 (a few samples of this study predate the infection). Cell type and time point are not known. The V call is TRBV13, the J call TRBJ2-7, with D possibly matching TRBD2 (5 bases). CDR3 loop: CASSANDPTGEQYF. DNA for the CDR3: TGTGCCAGCAGCGCGAATGATCCCACGGGGGAGCAGTACTTC. Supplemented by reference TRBV13 and TRBJ2-7, the full variable domain reads AAGVIQSPRHLIKEKRETATLKCYPIPRHDTVYWYQQGPGQDPQFLISFYEKMQSDKGSIPDRFSAQQFSDYHSELNMSSLELGDSALYFCASSANDPTGEQYFGPGTRLTVT.